This T cell receptor beta chain was found in a study of blood T cell repertoires in COVID-19. The trim removed 3 bases at V and 4 bases at J, leaving 4 bases unmatched. Germline V gene sequence: CDR1 SGDLS, CDR2 YYNGEE. The CDR3 totals 15 residues. Here immunoSEQ multiplex PCR was the method, and the copy in TCRdb shows in-frame clones only, minus some. The table lists some 200,000 clones, roughly 84% of them singletons. The TCR was taken from a man in his fifties with active or convalescent COVID-19. V and J are TRBV9 and TRBJ2-1; 10 positions agree with TRBD2. The sequencing sample was made of peripheral blood. DNA for the CDR3: TGTGCCAGCAGCGCCGGACTAGCGGAATACAATGAGCAGTTCTTC. It is translated as CASSAGLAEYNEQFF.